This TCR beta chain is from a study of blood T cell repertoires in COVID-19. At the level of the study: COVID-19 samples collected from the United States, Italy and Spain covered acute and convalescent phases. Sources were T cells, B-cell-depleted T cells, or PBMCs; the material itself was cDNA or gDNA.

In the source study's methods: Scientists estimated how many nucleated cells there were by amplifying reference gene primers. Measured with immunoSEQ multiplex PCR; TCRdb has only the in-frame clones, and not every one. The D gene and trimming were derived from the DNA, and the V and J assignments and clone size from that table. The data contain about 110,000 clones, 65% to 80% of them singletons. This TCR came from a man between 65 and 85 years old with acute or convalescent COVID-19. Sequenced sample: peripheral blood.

The CDR3 bases are TGTGCCAGCAGCCAAGACTCGACAGGGGTAAAGGGAAGTGGCTATGGCTACACCTTC. It is translated as CASSQDSTGVKGSGYGYTF. The V call is TRBV3-1 (or the pseudogene TRBV3-2), the J call TRBJ1-2, with TRBD1 matching 8 bases. Germline trimming cut 0 bases from V and 4 bases from J; bases unmatched to any gene: 16. This CDR3 comprises 19 residues. CDR1 and CDR2 (germline): LGHDT, YNNKEL (reference sequence).